This T cell receptor beta chain emerged from a study of cytomegalovirus exposure and HLA in healthy donors (dated by TCRdb to 2017 to 2019). In the study overall: An earlier analysis of 587 of the donors reported around 280 Gb of sequence data and around 110 million unique TCR beta sequences obtained from roughly 170 million T cells. A later genetic analysis used genome-wide SNP genotypes for about 60% of the 666 donors, treating that subset as a discovery cohort. HLA typing included class I and class II loci at four-digit resolution. Donor age, sex, ethnicity and CMV serostatus were compiled alongside the repertoire data. An earlier analysis of some 500 of the donors applied high-throughput TCR beta sequencing to assess whether each TCR beta V gene segment acted as functional or pseudogenic. All discovery cohort repertoires had been generated on a single sequencing platform. The genetic ancestry cluster associated with self-reported Caucasian donors included 81% of the roughly 390 genotyped donors. The T cell repertoires of 666 subjects were profiled by immunosequencing and related to cytomegalovirus serostatus. Five DR-DQ haplotypes were treated as single units for association and clustering because of strong linkage in the cohort. An early release that covered roughly 600 HLA-typed donors contained about 290 gigabases of sequencing data and some 87 million unique TCR sequences. A separate validation cohort of 100 to 150 different subjects was used in addition to the roughly 720-subject first cohort. A later analysis re-examined previously published TCR beta repertoires from roughly 720 donors and added high-resolution HLA genotyping to investigate patterns of TCR occurrence. On average, 235,054 unique TCR beta nucleotide sequences were sequenced per donor among about 400 genotyped donors of the cohort, with around 19% of those sequences being non-productive. The study combined high-throughput TCR immunosequencing, statistical association of individual TCRs with disease status, and machine learning to predict cytomegalovirus infection status. The aim of the study was to test whether cataloging public T cell receptors could identify signatures of past pathogen exposure. Typing coverage differed by locus: A, B, C, DRB1 and DQB1 were typed in about 620-640 donors, DQA1 in 500 to 550, DPA1 in 606, and DPB1 in about 450. The later analysis used no new phenotypic data to find candidate immune exposures, relying instead on TCR beta sequences and their occurrence across donors.

The investigation overall reported the following: In an earlier analysis of approximately 590 of the donors, most TCR beta V segments appeared in productive rearrangements about 87% or about 30% of the time, broadly matching IMGT annotations. Immune exposure information for the cohort was limited to CMV serostatus. The presence/absence analyses assumed that sequencing depth was roughly uniform across donors, and that assumption may not be true. Across donors, most TCR sequences were observed very rarely, whereas some public TCRs were present in many individuals. In vitro tests confirmed that a few of the cytomegalovirus-associated TCR beta chains recognize cytomegalovirus antigens. A further reported finding was that TCR beta sequences accurately predicted the HLA-A and HLA-B alleles for most subjects in the first cohort. In a later genetic analysis, a missense DCLRE1C variant was associated with V-gene and J-gene trimming of TCR beta chains, and the association was replicated in an independent cohort. In a later analysis, HLA-associated TCR beta chains showed more clonal expansion and lower generation probabilities than non-associated chains that were equally common. About 17 rarely observed V segments, including chromosome 9 orphons, were excluded from the earlier analysis of approximately 600 of the donors because counts were too low. Because some donors lacked HLA typing at each locus, the association tests relied only on the typed subset. In the study, approximately 160 TCR beta chains were listed as associated with cytomegalovirus. Because the 87-base-pair reads could not distinguish some IMGT-functional V segments, including TRBV6-2 and TRBV6-3, those segments were excluded. At a false discovery rate of 0.05, a later analysis linked 15,000 to 20,000 TCR beta sequences to specific HLA alleles. Several of the top co-occurrence clusters appeared to be linked to parvovirus B19, influenza, CMV and Epstein-Barr virus, according to a later analysis. This cohort had only TCR beta chains sequenced, and the lack of alpha or paired-chain data limited which features could be detected. The classifier was reported to diagnose cytomegalovirus status with high specificity and sensitivity in both the original cohort and the validation cohort. Compared with the roughly 710-donor mean, donors in an Asian-associated ancestry cluster had fewer N-insertions in productive TCRs, according to a later genetic analysis. Correlated functional status among segregating V segments might be attributable to linkage disequilibrium, but an unknown experimental factor could not be ruled out. According to a later analysis, most CMV-associated TCR beta chains appeared to be HLA-restricted, and the HLA associations seemed to be driven largely by CMV exposure. In a later analysis, the rate of TCR association differed among HLA loci, with DRB1 alleles having the most associated TCRs and HLA-C alleles having the fewest. It was suggested by the authors that the approach could potentially be generalized to other disease states and immunological phenotypes. A cluster of highly shared sequence variants was judged likely to represent a technical artifact of the sequencing pipeline. When HLA alleles, especially DR and DQ, strongly co-occurred, attributing TCR associations to individual alleles was difficult.

The cohort was made up of about 670 healthy bone marrow donors. Cohort members were all nominally healthy when sampled, although unrecorded immune exposures were likely present. The donor was CMV seropositive and was included in the group of about 290 seropositive cohort members. A peripheral blood sample was collected from each donor, and TCR beta sequencing was performed on peripheral blood mononuclear cells. Genomic DNA was extracted from the blood cell samples with the Qiagen DNeasy Blood Extraction Kit. The library relied on the immunoSEQ multiplex PCR assay. For the multiplex PCR, a mixture combining 60 forward primers for TCR Vbeta segments and 13 reverse primers for TCR Jbeta segments was used. A multiplex PCR assay on genomic DNA amplified the CDR3 region of rearranged TCR beta genes. On the Illumina HiSeq System, the amplified TCR beta libraries were sequenced as 87-base-pair reads. The original methods were these. Across the 670 or so repertoires, a later analysis counted roughly 77 million unique TCR beta chains, some 11 million of which were shared by at least two donors. A nearest-neighbor algorithm error-corrected the raw reads and collapsed the reads into unique sequences, merging closely related sequences to remove PCR and sequencing errors. V, D and J gene segments were assigned by aligning CDR3 sequences to IMGT reference sequences. For a sequence to be retained, at least a six-nucleotide match to both a V gene segment and a J gene segment was required. A rearrangement counted as productive if the CDR3 had no stop codons and remained in frame with V and J, and every other rearrangement counted as non-productive. CDR3 was defined by IMGT convention, running from the second conserved V-encoded cysteine to the conserved J-encoded phenylalanine. Sequences without an unambiguous match to a single V gene segment were excluded from the earlier analysis of several hundred of the donors. An earlier analysis of some 500 of the donors classified V segments as functional when productive rearrangements were above 56.7% and as segregating when the standard deviation between donors was above 5%. A statistical classification framework was built for diagnosing cytomegalovirus status from the catalog of TCR beta chain sequences. In a later analysis, TCR nucleotide sequences were compared against IMGT/GENE-DB human TR gene sequences so that V and J genes could be assigned. The TCRdist pipeline was used in a later analysis to assign CDR3 sequences and most-parsimonious VDJ recombination scenarios. A later analysis defined each TCR beta chain by its CDR3 amino acid sequence plus V-gene family, and excluded reads lacking a unique V-gene family. A later analysis removed 550 to 700 highly shared, low-generation-probability nucleotide sequences to deal with suspected cross-contamination and a sequencing artifact. For each public chain, a later analysis derived a clonal expansion index from normalized ranks of inferred template counts within each repertoire. A later analysis computed generation probabilities with a VDJ recombination model fitted to out-of-frame rearrangements, and checked the results against IGoR. In a later analysis, TCR-TCR, TCR-HLA and TCR-CMV co-occurrence was scored with hypergeometric tests, and a repertoire-size bias correction was applied to TCR pairs. To estimate false discovery rates, a later analysis permuted the HLA or CMV assignments 20 times. A later analysis grouped co-occurring TCRs with DBSCAN, adding TCRdist sequence similarity when clustering within HLA-allele-positive subsets. Repertoires with fewer than 30,000 or more than 120,000 public chains were left out of co-occurrence clustering, as were about 5 repertoires with anomalous nucleotide sharing. TCRdb mirrors the immuneACCESS table, restricted to in-frame sequences. Some clones are absent from its copies; in checked studies, under half trace to an unresolved V gene, and the reason for the others is unknown. V and J calls and clone size are given by that table; D and trimming were obtained from the DNA. This sample gives about 110,000 clones in total; 76% of them show up just once. The ten biggest clones cover about 7.7% of the sample.

In regard to this clone: Its specific antigen is unknown. Base qualities are not recorded, but no much larger clone differs from it by a single base.

According to the germline V gene, CDR1 reads SQVTM and CDR2 reads ANQGSEA. A distance of 17 bases separates the germline ends of V and J, which lose 2 bases and 2 bases respectively. The cysteine opens and the phenylalanine closes a CDR3 of 16 amino acids. Only CDR3 DNA is held: 48 bases, read in frame from base 1. Sequenced material: PBMCs. This receptor chain uses TRBV29-1 and TRBJ2-3; no D segment can be confidently identified. This sequence was found in a woman aged 45-65 years in good health and CMV-seropositive. The DNA reads as follows: TGCAGCGTTGAAAGCCCCCGGGTACCTCTCACAGATACGCAGTATTTT. Its amino acids are CSVESPRVPLTDTQYF.